This T cell receptor beta chain was sequenced in a study of T cells in Graves' hyperthyroidism and ophthalmopathy. Findings and limits, study-wide: Among clonotypes expanded in thyroid above 0.001, most were also found in blood.

This clonotype was counted many times. Its target is unknown. RNA transcripts gave rise to amplified TCR beta CDR3 regions. An initial round of RT-PCR targeting the TCR CDR3 relied on the HTBI primer set. MiXCR was run by TCRdb on the multiplex PCR reads, yielding one entry per CDR3 protein. The data show approximately 710,000 distinct CDR3 sequences, roughly 17% seen once. Lactation, pregnancy, other autoimmune disease or uncontrolled infection led to exclusion of patients. The TCR sequence derives from a man aged 50 to 60 with Graves' hyperthyroidism. Input material: blood.

Here the CDR3 DNA reads TGTGCCAGCAGCTCGCTAGCGGGATCCTACAATGAGCAGTTCTTC. Amino acid sequence: CASSSLAGSYNEQFF. The J gene is TRBJ2-1, the V gene TRBV7-6, with 9 bases matching TRBD2. Germline-derived CDR1 and CDR2 are SGHVS and FNYEAQ. The CDR3 consists of 15 residues. V lost 4 bases to trimming and J lost 1 base; unmatched junction nucleotides: 2.